In its sample, the clone carrying this TCR beta chain was seen many times. Its target is unknown. Germline values: CDR1 SGHRS, CDR2 YFSETQ. The ends lost 3 bases at V and 4 bases at J; junction bases unmatched: 3. This CDR3 has 14 residues. The data were taken from a study of spatial heterogeneity in lung cancer. Every TCR cDNA molecule bore its own unique molecular identifier. Using its own MiXCR run on the 5' RACE reads, TCRdb lists one record per CDR3 protein. This table has about 23,000 distinct CDR3 sequences, about 3.5% appearing once. Noted time point: sample taken at primary tumor resection. Without sorting, whole RNA was sequenced from tumor, nontumor lung or frozen PBMC. Whole-study findings and limits: Blood carried ubiquitous expanded tumor TCRs more at resection than follow-up.

The sample was PBMCs, taken at surgery. This receptor was identified in a female donor with early-stage non-small cell lung cancer. The chain recombines TRBV5-1 with TRBJ2-5; the match to TRBD1 covers 10 bases. CDR3 sequence (DNA): TGCGCCAGCAGCTCTGGACAGGGGGGAGAGACCCAGTACTTC. This encodes CASSSGQGGETQYF.